A selection of T cell receptor beta chains follows, all from one sample in a study of OX40 agonist ivuxolimab in advanced cancers. Only in-frame clones appear in the TCRdb table, and some are missing; sequencing was by immunoSEQ multiplex PCR. In the table there are about 100,000 clones, 89% of which are singletons. Sequencing was performed on CD4+ or CD8+ T cells sorted from blood, taken in a trial of the OX40 agonist ivuxolimab. These receptors all stem from an adult with an advanced solid tumor such as melanoma, head and neck, liver or kidney cancer. The CDR3 runs from the conserved cysteine through the conserved F or W. The D gene is left open where the match is weak. Expanded clones are given a class, and other clones once, few, many or no size at all.

d_gene	v_gene	abundance	j_gene	CDR3aa	CDR3nt
NA	TRBV21-1	NA	TRBJ1-1	CANTQGGPLNTEAFF	TGTGCCAACACTCAGGGGGGGCCGCTGAACACTGAAGCTTTCTTT
NA	TRBV29-1	NA	TRBJ1-1	CSVTPGEGAFF	TGCAGCGTTACCCCCGGGGAAGGAGCTTTCTTT
TRBD1	TRBV19	NA	TRBJ1-1	CASSRGLTEAFF	TGTGCCTCGTCCAGGGGGCTCACTGAAGCTTTCTTT
NA	TRBV5-5	once	TRBJ1-4	CASSFTGTNEKLFF	TGTGCCAGCAGCTTCACAGGAACTAATGAAAAACTGTTTTTT
TRBD2	TRBV19	NA	TRBJ2-1	CASSKGTSGNYNEQFF	TGTGCCAGTAGTAAGGGGACTAGCGGGAATTACAATGAGCAGTTCTTC
NA	TRBV5-1	NA	TRBJ1-4	CASSLGPSATNEKLFF	TGCGCCAGCAGCTTGGGACCGAGCGCAACTAATGAAAAACTGTTTTTT
NA	TRBV10-3	NA	TRBJ2-1	CAISESDAGAGFEQFF	TGTGCCATCAGTGAGAGTGATGCGGGGGCAGGGTTTGAGCAGTTCTTC
NA	TRBV21-1	NA	TRBJ1-4	CASSKGDRPNEKLFF	TGTGCCAGCAGCAAGGGTGACAGGCCAAATGAAAAACTGTTTTTT
TRBD2	TRBV5-1	once	TRBJ2-7	CASAPSGGRPYEQYF	TGCGCCAGCGCACCTAGCGGCGGGAGGCCCTACGAGCAGTACTTC
NA	TRBV5-1	NA	TRBJ1-3	CASSLVSSGNTIYF	TGCGCCAGCAGCTTGGTGTCCTCTGGAAACACCATATATTTT
NA	TRBV30	NA	TRBJ1-1	CAWRNNQLMNTEAFF	TGTGCCTGGAGAAACAACCAGCTTATGAACACTGAAGCTTTCTTT
NA	TRBV18	NA	TRBJ2-5	CASSPASGNQETQYF	TGTGCCAGCTCTCCGGCCTCGGGCAACCAAGAGACCCAGTACTTC
NA	TRBV30	NA	TRBJ2-2	CASSRAETHTGELFF	TGTGCCTCATCTCGGGCAGAAACCCACACCGGGGAGCTGTTTTTT
NA	TRBV28	NA	TRBJ1-2	CASSLGGRDFGYGYTF	TGTGCCAGCAGTTTAGGAGGAAGGGACTTCGGCTATGGCTACACCTTC
NA	TRBV5-1	NA	TRBJ2-1	CASSLSGGEQFF	TGCGCCAGCAGCTTGAGTGGAGGTGAGCAGTTCTTC
NA	TRBV28	NA	TRBJ2-1	CASSSPANVNNEQFF	TGTGCCAGCAGTTCGCCTGCAAACGTAAACAATGAGCAGTTCTTC
NA	TRBV9	NA	TRBJ1-5	CASSRDRINQPQHF	TGTGCCAGCAGCCGGGATCGGATCAATCAGCCCCAGCATTTT
TRBD2	TRBV4-1	once	TRBJ2-3	CASSQTSGGAGIADTQYF	TGCGCCAGCAGCCAGACTAGCGGGGGGGCCGGTATCGCAGATACGCAGTATTTT
TRBD1	TRBV7-9	NA	TRBJ1-1	CASSPDRVGTEAFF	TGTGCCAGCAGCCCAGACAGGGTTGGCACTGAAGCTTTCTTT
NA	TRBV5-1	NA	TRBJ1-1	CASSLFGRLMNTEAFF	TGCGCCAGCAGCTTGTTCGGCAGATTGATGAACACTGAAGCTTTCTTT
TRBD2	TRBV2	NA	TRBJ2-1	CASSVSLAGGPTNEQFF	TGTGCCAGCAGTGTAAGTCTAGCGGGAGGGCCAACAAATGAGCAGTTCTTC
NA	TRBV19	few	TRBJ2-7	CASSRAAGEQYF	TGTGCCAGTAGTAGGGCGGCGGGGGAGCAGTACTTC
TRBD1	TRBV6-1	NA	TRBJ1-6	CASSGQGARDSPLHF	TGTGCCAGCAGTGGACAGGGCGCCCGGGACTCACCCCTCCACTTT
TRBD2	TRBV30	NA	TRBJ2-1	CAWSMVAGVPNEQFF	TGTGCCTGGAGTATGGTAGCGGGAGTTCCCAATGAGCAGTTCTTC
TRBD2	TRBV5-6	NA	TRBJ2-3	CASSLPLGEGRTDTQYF	TGTGCCAGCAGCTTGCCCCTCGGGGAGGGGCGCACAGATACGCAGTATTTT
NA	TRBV30	once	TRBJ2-7	CAWSRTAYEQYF	TGTGCCTGGAGCAGGACCGCCTACGAGCAGTACTTC
TRBD2	TRBV5-1	NA	TRBJ2-7	CASSLAGGSYEQYF	TGCGCCAGCAGCTTAGCGGGGGGATCCTACGAGCAGTACTTC
NA	TRBV15	NA	TRBJ2-4	CATSGRGGLNF	TGTGCCACCAGCGGAAGGGGGGGGCTGAACTTC
NA	TRBV6-1	once	TRBJ1-5	CASGTGQPQHF	TGTGCCAGCGGGACGGGACAGCCCCAGCATTTT
TRBD1	TRBV2	NA	TRBJ1-5	CASSLDRANQPQHF	TGTGCCAGCAGTTTGGACAGGGCAAATCAGCCCCAGCATTTT
NA	TRBV16	NA	TRBJ2-5	CASSGQNQETQYF	TGTGCCAGCAGCGGACAGAACCAAGAGACCCAGTACTTC
NA	TRBV6-1	NA	TRBJ2-3	CASSGKDTQYF	TGTGCCAGCAGTGGAAAGGATACGCAGTATTTT
NA	TRBV6-4	NA	TRBJ1-2	CASRMDLRGGYTF	TGTGCCAGCCGAATGGACCTAAGGGGTGGCTACACCTTC
NA	TRBV2	NA	TRBJ2-5	CASSISTQETQYF	TGTGCCAGCAGTATTTCTACCCAAGAGACCCAGTACTTC
TRBD1	TRBV6-5	NA	TRBJ1-1	CASSSFGTGRTEAFF	TGTGCCAGCAGTTCCTTTGGGACAGGGCGCACTGAAGCTTTCTTT
NA	TRBV28	few	TRBJ1-4	CASSVRGLNEKLFF	TGTGCCAGCAGTGTCCGGGGCCTTAATGAAAAACTGTTTTTT